The text below deals with one TCR beta chain. Its target is unknown. The junction departs from the called germline gene at one end, perhaps through a read error. Moderate-to-severe activity, with CAS ≥3, NOSPECS ≥4 and duration under 3 months, characterized the donors with ophthalmopathy. TCR beta CDR3 regions were amplified from RNA transcripts. In the first round, RT-PCR was carried out with HTBI primers, and a multiplex PCR formed the second round. TCRdb redid the calling of the multiplex PCR reads with MiXCR, one entry per CDR3 protein. The table shows about 700,000 distinct CDR3 sequences, with roughly two fifths occurring only once. CDR1 and CDR2 (germline): SEHNR, FQNEAQ (reference sequence). The CDR3 extends over 17 amino acids. The data are from a study of Graves' ophthalmopathy and Graves' hyperthyroidism. Points from the study as a whole: Among expanded thyroid clonotypes above 0.001 frequency, most also occurred in blood.

The receptor was isolated from an adult man with Graves' ophthalmopathy. The sample taken for sequencing was peripheral blood. The gene calls are TRBV7-9 and TRBJ1-3; D gene unclear. The CDR3 DNA follows: TGCGCCAGCAGCCAAGACTATGCACATCGGCTAGGAAACACCATATATTTT. This encodes CASSQDYAHRLGNTIYF.